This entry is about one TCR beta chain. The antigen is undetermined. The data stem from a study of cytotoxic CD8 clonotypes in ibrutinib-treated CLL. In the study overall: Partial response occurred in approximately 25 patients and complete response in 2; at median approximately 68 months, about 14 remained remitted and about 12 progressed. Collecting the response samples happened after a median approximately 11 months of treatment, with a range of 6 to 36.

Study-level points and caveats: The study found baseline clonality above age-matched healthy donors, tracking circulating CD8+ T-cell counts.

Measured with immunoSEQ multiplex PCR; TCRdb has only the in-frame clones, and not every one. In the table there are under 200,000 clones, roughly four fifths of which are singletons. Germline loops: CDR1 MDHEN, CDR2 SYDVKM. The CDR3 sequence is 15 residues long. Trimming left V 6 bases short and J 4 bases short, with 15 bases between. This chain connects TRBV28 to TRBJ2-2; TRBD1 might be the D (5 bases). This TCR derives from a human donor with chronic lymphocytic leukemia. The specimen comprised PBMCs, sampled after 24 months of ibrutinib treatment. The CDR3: CASRFALTATGELFF. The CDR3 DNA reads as TGTGCCAGCAGGTTTGCCCTGACAGCCACCGGGGAGCTGTTTTTT.